Below are 20 T cell receptor beta chains sequenced from a single sample in a study of OX40 agonist ivuxolimab in advanced cancers. Profiling relied on immunoSEQ multiplex PCR, and the TCRdb table lists in-frame clones only, not all of them. The sample records 77,000 or so clones, around 85% being singletons. The input for sequencing was CD4+ or CD8+ T cells sorted from blood, taken in a trial of the OX40 agonist ivuxolimab. The receptors shown here come from an adult with an advanced solid tumor such as melanoma, head and neck, liver or kidney cancer.

This chain links TRBV15 with TRBJ2-1, with 13 bases that match TRBD2. The CDR3 consists of 16 residues. Per the germline V gene, CDR1 is LNHNV and CDR2 is YYDKDF (reference sequence). The V gene end was trimmed by 3 bases and the J gene end by 5 bases; junction bases not matched to a gene: 4. Written as DNA, the CDR3 is TGTGCCACCAGCAGGACTAGCGGGAGGAGCAACAATGAGCAGTTCTTC. This codes for CATSRTSGRSNNEQFF.

The chain links TRBV30 to TRBJ2-2; 8 nucleotides agree with TRBD2. From germline, CDR1 is GTSNPN and CDR2 SVGIG (reference sequence). The CDR3 is 15 residues long. V lost 1 base, J lost 6 bases, and 7 bases stayed unmatched. CDR3 in amino acids: CAWSGRGTSSGELFF. In DNA, the CDR3 is TGTGCCTGGAGTGGCCGCGGGACTAGTTCCGGGGAGCTGTTTTTT.

This chain links TRBV4-3 with TRBJ2-2; 9 nucleotides match TRBD2. CDR3 size: 15 residues. The V gene end was trimmed by 5 bases and the J gene end by 11 bases; junction bases not matched to a gene: 12. The germline V gene has CDR1 LGHNA and CDR2 YSLEER. The CDR3 region has the DNA TGCGCCAGCAGCGCTATCTTGGCGGGGGGGCGAGAGCTGTTTTTT. The encoded protein is CASSAILAGGRELFF.

Concerning this clone itself: The sample carries other DNA sequences with the same CDR3. The rearrangement uses TRBV28 and TRBJ1-1, with D unclear. Germline V CDR1 and CDR2: MDHEN, SYDVKM. The CDR3 extends over 13 amino acids. With 6 bases removed from V and 0 bases from J, the gap between germline ends came to 8 bases. The CDR3 is CASSLVVNTEAFF. The CDR3 DNA sequence: TGTGCCAGCAGCTTGGTGGTGAACACTGAAGCTTTCTTT.

The rearrangement links TRBV28 to TRBJ2-2, with TRBD2 as a possible D gene (6 bases). Trimming pared 5 bases from V and 5 bases from J, leaving 15 bases between. CDR3 length: 15 residues. Per the germline V gene, CDR1 is MDHEN and CDR2 is SYDVKM. The DNA of the CDR3 is TGTGCCAGCAGTCGATCACTAGCAGGTACCGGGGAGCTGTTTTTT. Translating it yields CASSRSLAGTGELFF.

The V and J genes are TRBV19 and TRBJ2-5; TRBD2 is a possible D gene (6 bases). The CDR3 is 15 amino acids. Deletions cut 3 bases from V and 13 bases from J, with 24 bases between. Germline CDR1 LNHDA, CDR2 SQIVND (reference sequence). The CDR3 sequence is CASSMREDTLGLRYF. The CDR3 nucleotides read TGTGCCAGTAGTATGAGGGAGGACACTCTGGGTTTAAGGTACTTC.

This clone appeared a few times. The CDR3 loop reads CASSLRANYEQYF. CDR3 nucleotides: TGCGCCAGCAGCTTGAGGGCGAACTACGAGCAGTACTTC. The V and J genes are TRBV5-1 and TRBJ2-7, with D uncertain. Trimming stripped 1 base from V and 3 bases from J, with 8 bases between. The CDR3 runs 13 residues. Looked up from germline, CDR1 is SGHRS and CDR2 is YFSETQ.

V is TRBV2 and J is TRBJ2-1; TRBD2 agrees at 9 bases. The germline V gene has CDR1 SNHLY and CDR2 FYNNEI. The CDR3 totals 14 residues. V shed 8 bases, J shed 7 bases, and the junction held 9 bases outside the gene matches. CDR3 DNA sequence: TGTGCCAGCCGGAGGACTAGCGATTCGAATGAGCAGTTCTTC. Protein sequence: CASRRTSDSNEQFF.

The chain couples TRBV7-9 to TRBJ1-2; 7 bases match TRBD1. CDR3 length equals 13 residues. CDR1 SEHNR and CDR2 FQNEAQ come from the germline V gene (reference sequence). J lost 8 bases, V lost 4 bases, and 7 bases had no gene match. The CDR3 nucleotides read TGTGCCAGCAGCTCTACAGGGGTTCAGGGCTACACCTTC. This codes for CASSSTGVQGYTF.

The CDR3, as DNA: TGTGCCAGCAGCCTTCCGGGACAGAGGACGGGCATTCAGTACTTC. Encoded protein: CASSLPGQRTGIQYF. The chain couples TRBV2 to TRBJ2-4; TRBD1 aligns across 7 bases. V shed 6 bases and J 9 bases; nucleotides not matched to a gene: 14. The germline V gene has CDR1 SNHLY and CDR2 FYNNEI. This CDR3 contains 15 residues.

The chain couples TRBV6-5 to TRBJ2-7; D not resolved. Trimming took 5 bases from V and 1 from J, leaving 15 bases between them. The CDR3 contains 15 residues. Germline assignment: CDR1 MNHEY and CDR2 SVGAGI. Here the CDR3 DNA reads TGTGCCAGCAGTAACCCTGGGTACGGTTCCTACGAGCAGTACTTC. Translating it yields CASSNPGYGSYEQYF.

The chain has TRBV5-5 and TRBJ1-6, with 8 bases matching TRBD1. Germline lookup yields CDR1 SGHKS and CDR2 YYEKEE (reference sequence). The CDR3 has 14 residues. J gave up 15 bases and V 0 bases, and 8 bases lay outside the gene matches. This chain's CDR3 is CASSLGTGRMGLHF. The CDR3 DNA sequence: TGTGCCAGCAGCTTGGGGACAGGGCGGATGGGCCTCCACTTT.

This chain joins TRBV27 and TRBJ2-7; D assignment may be TRBD1 or TRBD2 (6 bases each). From germline, CDR1 is MNHEY and CDR2 SMNVEV (reference sequence). The V end lost 5 bases, the J end lost 3 bases, and 23 bases lay between the germline ends. There are 17 residues in the CDR3. For the CDR3, the DNA is TGTGCCAGCAGTAATTCTCGATGGGGGGACACGGGCTACGAGCAGTACTTC. Its translation: CASSNSRWGDTGYEQYF.

CDR3 nucleotides: TGTGCCAGCAGCTTAGAGTCCAGGCGGGCCCTCTACGAGCAGTACTTC. It specifies CASSLESRRALYEQYF. V gene TRBV7-2 combines with J gene TRBJ2-7; a weak D match, TRBD2 (5 bases). This CDR3 is 16 amino acids long. Trimming took off 1 base at V and 3 bases at J, with 16 bases between the two ends. CDR1 is SGHTA, CDR2 FQGNSA, per germline.

J is TRBJ2-1 and V is TRBV15; 7 bases map to TRBD1. The CDR3 spans 12 residues. Trimming took 3 bases from V and 12 from J; bases not matched to a gene: 5. The germline V gene encodes CDR1 LNHNV and CDR2 YYDKDF (reference sequence). CDR3 protein: CATSRDRIGQFF. The CDR3 DNA sequence: TGTGCCACCAGCAGGGACAGGATCGGGCAGTTCTTC.

This clone was detected a few times. The chain uses TRBV27 and TRBJ2-3; 12 positions match TRBD2. Per germline, CDR1 MNHEY and CDR2 SMNVEV (reference sequence). V was pared by 7 bases and J by 0 bases, with 5 bases of the junction left unmatched. The CDR3 covers 16 residues. This CDR3 is CASKSSGRASTDTQYF. The CDR3 bases are TGTGCCAGCAAGTCTAGCGGGAGGGCTAGCACAGATACGCAGTATTTT.

J is TRBJ1-6 and V is TRBV19; 9 nucleotides line up with TRBD1. J was trimmed by 5 bases and V by 4 bases; bases with no gene match: 3. This CDR3 contains 15 residues. From germline, CDR1 is LNHDA and CDR2 SQIVND (reference sequence). CDR3 nucleotide sequence: TGTGCCAGTAGTAACGGACAGGGGAATAATTCACCCCTCCACTTT. Its translation is CASSNGQGNNSPLHF.

This chain connects TRBV7-3 to TRBJ2-3, with no clear D. V dropped 3 bases and J dropped 6 bases, with 10 bases sitting between them. The germline CDR1 and CDR2 sequences are SGHTA and FQGTGA. The length of the CDR3 is 13 residues. CDR3 in DNA: TGTGCCAGCAGCTTGCCCTGGCCGGATACGCAGTATTTT. Residues: CASSLPWPDTQYF.

This clone was picked up one time. This rearrangement joins TRBV6-5 to TRBJ2-7; no definite D call. V lost 2 bases and J lost 0, with 8 bases in between. The germline gives CDR1 MNHEY, CDR2 SVGAGI. The CDR3 is made up of 14 amino acids. CDR3 bases: TGTGCCAGCAGTTACACAATACTCTCCTACGAGCAGTACTTC. Translation: CASSYTILSYEQYF.

The V gene is TRBV29-1, the J gene TRBJ2-7; D possibly matches TRBD1 or TRBD2 (5 bases each). The germline V gene has CDR1 SQVTM and CDR2 ANQGSEA. Trimming removed 7 bases from V and 2 bases from J, with 15 bases in between. The CDR3 length is 13 residues. DNA of the CDR3: TGCAGCGCCCGACGGGACGGCACCTACGAGCAGTACTTC. Translating gives CSARRDGTYEQYF.